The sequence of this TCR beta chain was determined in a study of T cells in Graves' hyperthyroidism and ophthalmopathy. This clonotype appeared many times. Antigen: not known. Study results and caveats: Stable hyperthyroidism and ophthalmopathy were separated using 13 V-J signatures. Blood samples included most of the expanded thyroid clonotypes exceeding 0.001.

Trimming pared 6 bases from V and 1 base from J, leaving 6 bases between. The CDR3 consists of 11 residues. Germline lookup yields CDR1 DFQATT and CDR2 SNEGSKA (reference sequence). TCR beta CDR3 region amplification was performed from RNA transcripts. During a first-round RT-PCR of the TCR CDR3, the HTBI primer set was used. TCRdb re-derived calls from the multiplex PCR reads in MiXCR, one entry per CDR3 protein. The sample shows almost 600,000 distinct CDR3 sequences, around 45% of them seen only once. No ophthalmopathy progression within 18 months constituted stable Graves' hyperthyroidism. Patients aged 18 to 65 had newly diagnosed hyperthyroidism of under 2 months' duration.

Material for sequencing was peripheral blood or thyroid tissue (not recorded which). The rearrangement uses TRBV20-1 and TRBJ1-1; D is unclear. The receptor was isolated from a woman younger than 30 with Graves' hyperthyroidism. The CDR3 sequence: CSAPQNTEAFF. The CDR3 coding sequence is TGCAGTGCCCCCCAGAACACTGAAGCTTTCTTT.